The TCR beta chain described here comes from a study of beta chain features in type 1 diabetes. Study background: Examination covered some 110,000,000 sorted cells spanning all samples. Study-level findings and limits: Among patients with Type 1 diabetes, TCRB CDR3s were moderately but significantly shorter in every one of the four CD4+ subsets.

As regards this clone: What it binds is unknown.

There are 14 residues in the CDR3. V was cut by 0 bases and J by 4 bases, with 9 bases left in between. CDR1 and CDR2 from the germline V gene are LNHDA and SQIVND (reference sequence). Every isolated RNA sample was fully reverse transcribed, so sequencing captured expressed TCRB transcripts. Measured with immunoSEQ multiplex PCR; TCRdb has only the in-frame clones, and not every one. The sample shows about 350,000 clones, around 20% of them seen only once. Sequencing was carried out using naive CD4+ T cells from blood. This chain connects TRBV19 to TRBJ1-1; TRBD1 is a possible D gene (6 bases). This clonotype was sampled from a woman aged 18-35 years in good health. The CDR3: CASSIETGFTEAFF. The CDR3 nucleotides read TGTGCCAGTAGTATAGAAACAGGGTTCACTGAAGCTTTCTTT.